A selection of T cell receptor beta chains follows, all from one sample in a study of breast tumors, draining lymph nodes, adjacent tissues. MiXCR was run by TCRdb on the multiplex PCR reads, yielding one entry per CDR3 protein. The profile covers under 150,000 distinct CDR3 sequences, with 21% appearing a single time and 2% to 2.5% taken by the ten largest. Material: axillary lymph node tissue. The receptors come from a female donor with breast cancer. Some clones in this sample may be carry-over from other donors' samples. CDR3s include the opening cysteine and the closing phenylalanine or tryptophan. The D gene is left open where the match is weak. Expanded clones are given a class, and other clones once, few, many or no size at all.

v_gene: TRBV20-1; j_gene: TRBJ2-2; abundance: many; d_gene: TRBD2; CDR3nt: TGCAGTGCTAGAGTGTCCAGCGGGAAAAACGGGGAGCTGTTTTTT; CDR3aa: CSARVSSGKNGELFF
v_gene: TRBV2; j_gene: TRBJ2-5; abundance: many; d_gene: TRBD1; CDR3nt: TGTGCCAGCAGTTCCGCCGGGACAGGAGAGACCCAGTACTTC; CDR3aa: CASSSAGTGETQYF
v_gene: TRBV11-2; j_gene: TRBJ1-5; abundance: NA; d_gene: NA; CDR3nt: TGTGCCAGCAGCTTACTAGGTCAGCCCCAGCGTTTT; CDR3aa: CASSLLGQPQRF
v_gene: TRBV10-3; j_gene: TRBJ2-3; abundance: many; d_gene: TRBD2; CDR3nt: TGTGCCATCAGTGCGACGGGAGGCCCCACAGATACGCAGTATTTT; CDR3aa: CAISATGGPTDTQYF
v_gene: TRBV19; j_gene: TRBJ2-7; abundance: many; d_gene: TRBD1; CDR3nt: TGTGCCAGTAGTCGGGACAGGTTGAAGCAGTACTTC; CDR3aa: CASSRDRLKQYF
v_gene: TRBV20-1; j_gene: TRBJ2-7; abundance: many; d_gene: TRBD1; CDR3nt: TGCAGTGCGAGTAGGGGGCGCGAGCAGTACTTC; CDR3aa: CSASRGREQYF
v_gene: TRBV27; j_gene: TRBJ2-3; abundance: NA; d_gene: TRBD2; CDR3nt: TGTGCCAGCAGTTTTATAACCCCGACTAGCAGTCCAGATACGCAGTATTTT; CDR3aa: CASSFITPTSSPDTQYF
v_gene: TRBV7-9; j_gene: TRBJ2-4; abundance: NA; d_gene: TRBD2; CDR3nt: TGTGCCAGCAGCTTAGCAAAGGCGGGAGGGTCCAAAAACATTCAGTACTTC; CDR3aa: CASSLAKAGGSKNIQYF
v_gene: TRBV6-1; j_gene: TRBJ2-7; abundance: many; d_gene: NA; CDR3nt: TGTGCCAGCAGTGAATGGGCGGCTCTCCCCTCCTACGAGCAGTACTTC; CDR3aa: CASSEWAALPSYEQYF
v_gene: TRBV12-3/TRBV12-4; j_gene: TRBJ2-1; abundance: few; d_gene: NA; CDR3nt: TGTGCCAGCAGTTTTCGGTCGGAGGGAGATGAGCAGTTCTTC; CDR3aa: CASSFRSEGDEQFF
v_gene: TRBV20-1; j_gene: TRBJ2-1; abundance: many; d_gene: TRBD2; CDR3nt: TGCAGTGCTAGACCTTTGCGGGAGGGGTCCAATGAGCAGTTCTTC; CDR3aa: CSARPLREGSNEQFF
v_gene: TRBV12-3/TRBV12-4; j_gene: TRBJ2-1; abundance: many; d_gene: NA; CDR3nt: TGTGCCAGCAGTTATGGAGGATCCTACAATGAGCAGTTCTTC; CDR3aa: CASSYGGSYNEQFF
v_gene: TRBV7-3; j_gene: TRBJ1-2; abundance: many; d_gene: NA; CDR3nt: TGTGCCAGCAGCCCCCGCGGGGGGGCCATCGATGGCTACACCTTC; CDR3aa: CASSPRGGAIDGYTF
v_gene: TRBV7-3; j_gene: TRBJ2-1; abundance: many; d_gene: NA; CDR3nt: TGTGCCAGCAGCTTATCCCCGGGGCACTCAGGTAGTGAGCAGTTCTTC; CDR3aa: CASSLSPGHSGSEQFF
v_gene: TRBV14; j_gene: TRBJ2-3; abundance: many; d_gene: TRBD1; CDR3nt: TGTGCCAGCAGCTACCAGACAGGGAGAACAGATACGCAGTATTTT; CDR3aa: CASSYQTGRTDTQYF
v_gene: TRBV20-1; j_gene: TRBJ1-1; abundance: NA; d_gene: NA; CDR3nt: TGCAGTGCCAGAGGTTCAGGGAACACTGAAGCTTTCTTT; CDR3aa: CSARGSGNTEAFF
v_gene: TRBV25-1; j_gene: TRBJ1-2; abundance: NA; d_gene: TRBD1; CDR3nt: TGTGCCAGCAGTGAGTTCGCACAGGGGACCTATGGCTACACCTTC; CDR3aa: CASSEFAQGTYGYTF
v_gene: TRBV5-1; j_gene: TRBJ2-5; abundance: many; d_gene: TRBD1; CDR3nt: TGCGCCAGCAGCTTTGGGACAGGGGAGGGAGAGACCCAGTACTTC; CDR3aa: CASSFGTGEGETQYF
v_gene: TRBV20-1; j_gene: TRBJ2-1; abundance: NA; d_gene: TRBD2; CDR3nt: TGCAGTGCTAGCGCCGGGACTAGCGGGAGGGCGCGGTACAATGAGCAGTTCTTC; CDR3aa: CSASAGTSGRARYNEQFF
v_gene: TRBV3-1; j_gene: TRBJ2-3; abundance: many; d_gene: NA; CDR3nt: TGTGCCAGCAGCCAAGAGGAGCGGATCACAGATACGCAGTATTTT; CDR3aa: CASSQEERITDTQYF
v_gene: TRBV5-8; j_gene: TRBJ1-5; abundance: NA; d_gene: TRBD1; CDR3nt: TGTGCCAGCAGCTGGGGGACAGGAAATCAGCCCCAGCATTTT; CDR3aa: CASSWGTGNQPQHF
v_gene: TRBV28; j_gene: TRBJ1-5; abundance: few; d_gene: TRBD1; CDR3nt: TGTGCCAGCAGTTTAAACAGGGGCAGCAATCAGCCCCAGCATTTT; CDR3aa: CASSLNRGSNQPQHF
v_gene: TRBV12-3/TRBV12-4; j_gene: TRBJ2-1; abundance: many; d_gene: NA; CDR3nt: TGTGCCAGCAGTTTAAAGGGTTGGGCCTACAATGAGCAGTTCTTC; CDR3aa: CASSLKGWAYNEQFF
v_gene: TRBV7-2; j_gene: TRBJ2-1; abundance: many; d_gene: TRBD2; CDR3nt: TGTGCCAGCAGCCCCCCGCTAGCGGGAGGGCTGGAGCAGTTCTTC; CDR3aa: CASSPPLAGGLEQFF
v_gene: TRBV19; j_gene: TRBJ2-2; abundance: many; d_gene: TRBD1; CDR3nt: TGTGCCAGTAGTATAGATCGGGACAGGGGGTTAAACACCGGGGAGCTGTTTTTT; CDR3aa: CASSIDRDRGLNTGELFF
v_gene: TRBV10-1; j_gene: TRBJ2-7; abundance: many; d_gene: TRBD1; CDR3nt: TGCGCCACCAGGGGGCAAGAGACCGAGCAGTACTTC; CDR3aa: CATRGQETEQYF
v_gene: TRBV19; j_gene: TRBJ2-1; abundance: many; d_gene: NA; CDR3nt: TGTGCCAGTAGTATAGAACCAAATGAGCAGTTCTTC; CDR3aa: CASSIEPNEQFF
v_gene: TRBV2; j_gene: TRBJ2-2; abundance: many; d_gene: NA; CDR3nt: TGTGCCAGCAGTGAAGCTTCTAGAACTCCGAACACCGGGGAGCTGTTTTTT; CDR3aa: CASSEASRTPNTGELFF
v_gene: TRBV4-2; j_gene: TRBJ1-1; abundance: NA; d_gene: NA; CDR3nt: TGTGCCAGCAGCCAAGATAAGGGCAGAGAAGCTTTCTTT; CDR3aa: CASSQDKGREAFF
v_gene: TRBV20-1; j_gene: TRBJ1-5; abundance: many; d_gene: NA; CDR3nt: TGCAGTGCTAGTAGGGACGGCAGTAGCAATCAGCCCCAGCATTTT; CDR3aa: CSASRDGSSNQPQHF
v_gene: TRBV5-4; j_gene: TRBJ1-3; abundance: many; d_gene: NA; CDR3nt: TGTGCCAGCAGCTTGGAGCAGGGGCGAAACACCATATATTTT; CDR3aa: CASSLEQGRNTIYF
v_gene: TRBV10-2; j_gene: TRBJ2-1; abundance: many; d_gene: NA; CDR3nt: TGCGCCAGCATAGGGGAAATATACAATGAGCAGTTCTTC; CDR3aa: CASIGEIYNEQFF
v_gene: TRBV29-1; j_gene: TRBJ2-1; abundance: many; d_gene: NA; CDR3nt: TGCAGCGTTGGAACCGGGTTGGATGAGCAGTTCTTC; CDR3aa: CSVGTGLDEQFF
v_gene: TRBV7-9; j_gene: TRBJ2-3; abundance: many; d_gene: NA; CDR3nt: TGTGCCAGCAGCTTGGTGGGGAAAGGGGCAGATACGCAGTATTTT; CDR3aa: CASSLVGKGADTQYF
v_gene: TRBV20-1; j_gene: TRBJ2-7; abundance: many; d_gene: NA; CDR3nt: TGCAGTGCTAGAGTTGCGGGAAGTCCCCACGAGCAGTACTTC; CDR3aa: CSARVAGSPHEQYF
v_gene: TRBV5-1; j_gene: TRBJ1-2; abundance: many; d_gene: NA; CDR3nt: TGCGCCAGCAGCTTGGTGGGAAATGGCTACACCTTC; CDR3aa: CASSLVGNGYTF
v_gene: TRBV19; j_gene: TRBJ1-5; abundance: many; d_gene: NA; CDR3nt: TGTGCCAGTAGTATAACCTTTTATAGCAATCAGCCCCAGCATTTT; CDR3aa: CASSITFYSNQPQHF